A single sample is the source of the 3 T cell receptor beta chains below, sequenced in a study of blood T cell repertoires in COVID-19. Sequencing was performed with immunoSEQ multiplex PCR; in TCRdb, only in-frame clones are kept and a portion is missing. This sample has approximately 270,000 clones, with 80% to 90% found just once. The specimen sequenced was PBMCs or T cells enriched from blood (not recorded which). The receptors here all came from a woman in her thirties who had recovered from COVID-19.

The chain has TRBV5-8 and TRBJ1-1, with D possibly being TRBD1 (5 bases). Trimming cost V 0 bases and J 4 bases, with 13 bases left between them. The V gene's germline CDR1 is SGHTS and CDR2 YDEGEE. The CDR3 consists of 15 residues. The CDR3 DNA follows: TGTGCCAGCAGCTTGGGCGGGGGAGGGGTCACTGAAGCTTTCTTT. It codes for CASSLGGGGVTEAFF.

The rearrangement joins TRBV6-5 to TRBJ2-2; TRBD1 agrees at 7 bases. The CDR3 sequence is 15 residues long. CDR1 is MNHEY and CDR2 is SVGAGI in the germline V gene. J lost 6 bases, V lost 9 bases, and 13 bases had no gene match. CDR3 coding DNA: TGTGCCAGTTTTCAAGACAGGGATCGAGCCGGGGAGCTGTTTTTT. Translated: CASFQDRDRAGELFF.

The genes are TRBV9 and TRBJ1-4; 10 bases agree with TRBD1. With V trimmed by 3 bases and J by 6 bases, 5 bases remained unmatched. Per the germline V gene, CDR1 is SGDLS and CDR2 is YYNGEE. The CDR3 runs 15 residues. The CDR3 here is CASSAGDRGHEKLFF. The DNA for the CDR3 is TGTGCCAGCAGCGCGGGGGACAGGGGTCATGAAAAACTGTTTTTT.